These 4 T cell receptor beta chains were all obtained from the same sample, sequenced in a study of CD8 T cells in ankylosing spondylitis. TCRdb reanalysed the 5' RACE reads using MiXCR and keeps one entry per CDR3 protein. The repertoire has roughly 250,000 distinct CDR3 sequences, around 9.2% of them found once; the top ten carry over 6.5%. The specimen was blood, either unsorted or a sorted T cell fraction (not recorded which). The source is a male donor with ankylosing spondylitis or in good health (not recorded which).

CDR3 coding DNA: TGTGCCTGGAGTGTGTCGGGGATGCTAAGCAATGAGCAGTTCTTC. This codes for CAWSVSGMLSNEQFF. The chain combines TRBV30 with TRBJ2-1; D is possibly TRBD2 (5 bases). The ends were cut back, 0 bases at V and 6 bases at J, with 15 bases in the middle. Germline CDR1 GTSNPN, CDR2 SVGIG (reference sequence). The CDR3 is 15 amino acids.

This clonotype has more than one count but fewer than ten. This sequence joins TRBV15 and TRBJ1-5; maybe TRBD1 (6 bases). Germline CDR1 LNHNV, CDR2 YYDKDF (reference sequence). Trimming removed 1 base at V and 3 bases at J, with 13 bases between. This CDR3 spans 16 amino acids. DNA for the CDR3: TGTGCCACCAGCAGAGGAGAAGGACAGTTCAATCAGCCCCAGCATTTT. The encoded protein is CATSRGEGQFNQPQHF.

The table lists this clonotype with a few counts. The chain couples TRBV30 to TRBJ1-4, with unresolved D. Germline V gene lookup returns CDR1 GTSNPN and CDR2 SVGIG (reference sequence). This CDR3 has 13 amino acids. V was cut by 0 bases and J by 8 bases, with 10 bases left in between. CDR3 sequence reads: CAWSVGQREKLFF. The DNA of the CDR3 is TGTGCCTGGAGTGTCGGGCAGCGGGAAAAACTGTTTTTT.

The genes are TRBV20-1 and TRBJ2-2; TRBD2 aligns across 13 bases. The CDR3 consists of 18 residues. Trimming cost V 0 bases and J 4 bases; bases outside gene matches: 8. Germline CDR1 reads DFQATT; CDR2 reads SNEGSKA (reference sequence). CDR3 nucleotide sequence: TGCAGTGCTAGAGAACTAGCGGGGGGGCAGGCGGGCACCGGGGAGCTGTTTTTT. Translation gives CSARELAGGQAGTGELFF.